The rows below give T cell receptor beta chains drawn from one sample of a study of cytomegalovirus exposure and HLA in healthy donors. The table came from immunoSEQ multiplex PCR; TCRdb's copy has only in-frame clones and leaves some out. The table includes under 130,000 clones, around two thirds detected once. The sequencing input was PBMCs. The source of these receptors is a woman aged 50 to 60 in good health and CMV-seronegative. CDR3s include the opening cysteine and the closing phenylalanine or tryptophan. The order of the fields is J gene, V gene, D gene, clone size, CDR3 protein. A D gene is named only where the DNA matches it firmly. Clone size is shown for a subset of rows, as once, few, many or a class of expanded clone.

>TRBJ2-3|TRBV5-1|.|.
CASSRTNTDTQYF
>TRBJ2-7|TRBV5-1|TRBD2|.
CASSGTSGAYEQYF
>TRBJ2-7|TRBV11-2|.|.
CASSLASSQLNEQYF
>TRBJ1-1|TRBV28|.|.
CASSQSTGNTEAFF
>TRBJ2-5|TRBV7-2|.|.
CASSLGSQETQYF
>TRBJ2-3|TRBV5-4|TRBD2|.
CASSSAGVKDTQYF
>TRBJ2-7|TRBV18|TRBD1|.
CASSRGAGGGEQYF
>TRBJ2-2|TRBV6-1|TRBD1|.
CASHRTGNTGELFF
>TRBJ2-4|TRBV5-6|TRBD1|.
CASSLVGQGAKNIQYF
>TRBJ2-6|TRBV27|TRBD1|.
CASSPNRGQQMRANVLAF
>TRBJ1-6|TRBV25-1|.|.
CASSAQGQNSPLHF
>TRBJ1-1|TRBV7-2|TRBD1|.
CASSNRGLSTEAFF
>TRBJ2-5|TRBV4-2|.|.
CASSQEPGAETQYF
>TRBJ2-7|TRBV7-2|TRBD2|.
CASSLGLAGGHAEQYF
>TRBJ2-7|TRBV6-5|.|.
CASSYSTADTYEQYF
>TRBJ1-1|TRBV4-1|.|.
CASSQVWQDTEAFF
>TRBJ1-1|TRBV4-2|.|.
CASSQVSTGLAEAFF
>TRBJ2-1|TRBV28|.|.
CASIGGFEQFF
>TRBJ2-5|TRBV30|.|.
CAWSKAGQETQYF
>TRBJ2-3|TRBV7-3|TRBD2|.
CASSPGLAGGTDTQYF
>TRBJ2-7|TRBV18|TRBD1|few
CASSLGTERGEQYF
>TRBJ2-2|TRBV5-1|.|.
CASSRGGLSMTGELFF
>TRBJ2-7|TRBV2|.|.
CASSVPNWSSYEQYF
>TRBJ1-1|TRBV7-9|.|.
CSSSLGQTEAFF
>TRBJ1-1|TRBV11-2|TRBD1|.
CASSLDQDRGFAFF
>TRBJ2-5|TRBV7-2|TRBD2|once
CASTPPGLAGARGTQYF
>TRBJ2-1|TRBV7-2|.|few
CASSLTFGAGVNNEQFF